The rows below give T cell receptor beta chains drawn from one sample of a study of regulatory T cells in long-lasting Graves disease. MiXCR, run by TCRdb on the multiplex PCR reads, gives a single entry per CDR3 protein. The sample lists 650,000 to 850,000 distinct CDR3 sequences; approximately 29% were seen once. Sequences were derived from peripheral blood mononuclear cells (PBMCs), sampled when the disease was refractory, from a patient treated with antithyroid drugs. The source of these receptors is a female donor with Graves disease. CDR3s include the opening cysteine and the closing phenylalanine or tryptophan. D genes are given only for firm matches. Clone size, where shown, is once, few, many, or a class for clones that have expanded.

D: .; J: TRBJ2-2; V: TRBV24-1; size: few; CDR3: CATSVGANTGELFF; DNA: TGTGCCACCAGTGTCGGGGCGAACACCGGGGAGCTGTTTTTT
D: TRBD1; J: TRBJ1-2; V: TRBV29-1; size: .; CDR3: CSVDGDRSNYGYTF; DNA: TGCAGCGTTGACGGGGACAGGTCTAACTATGGCTACACCTTC
D: TRBD1; J: TRBJ1-1; V: TRBV27; size: many; CDR3: CASSFSPTGVGTEAFF; DNA: TGTGCCAGCAGTTTCTCCCCTACAGGGGTAGGCACTGAAGCTTTCTTT
D: .; J: TRBJ2-7; V: TRBV15; size: .; CDR3: CATSRLAAYEQYF; DNA: TGTGCCACCAGCAGACTAGCTGCCTACGAGCAGTACTTC
D: .; J: TRBJ1-3; V: TRBV6-2/TRBV6-3; size: .; CDR3: CASSRTSNSGNTIYF; DNA: TGTGCCAGCAGTCGGACATCCAACTCTGGAAACACCATATATTTT
D: .; J: TRBJ2-5; V: TRBV7-3; size: few; CDR3: CASSLFRGETQYF; DNA: TGTGCCAGCAGCTTATTCAGGGGAGAGACCCAGTACTTC
D: .; J: TRBJ2-7; V: TRBV10-3; size: .; CDR3: CAGGPGTDYEQYF; DNA: TGTGCCGGGGGCCCCGGGACGGACTACGAGCAGTACTTC
D: .; J: TRBJ1-2; V: TRBV29-1; size: .; CDR3: CSVEDTDLGGYTF; DNA: TGCAGCGTTGAAGATACTGACTTGGGGGGCTACACCTTC
D: .; J: TRBJ2-3; V: TRBV27; size: .; CDR3: CASSLGDNQDRDTQYF; DNA: TGTGCCAGCAGTCTTGGTGACAATCAGGATAGGGATACGCAGTATTTT
D: .; J: TRBJ2-3; V: TRBV12-3/TRBV12-4; size: .; CDR3: CASRKQATDTQYF; DNA: TGTGCCAGCAGGAAACAGGCCACAGATACGCAGTATTTT
D: .; J: TRBJ2-7; V: TRBV28; size: many; CDR3: CASSLQGTYEQYF; DNA: TGTGCCAGCAGTTTGCAGGGCACCTACGAGCAGTACTTC
D: TRBD1; J: TRBJ1-1; V: TRBV7-3; size: few; CDR3: CASSPRGGVRNTEAFF; DNA: TGTGCCAGCAGCCCTAGAGGGGGCGTGAGGAACACTGAAGCTTTCTTT
D: TRBD1; J: TRBJ1-1; V: TRBV19; size: many; CDR3: CASSITGVNTEAFF; DNA: TGTGCCAGTAGTATAACAGGGGTGAACACTGAAGCTTTCTTT
D: TRBD1; J: TRBJ1-4; V: TRBV28; size: few; CDR3: CASRTALSGTGGEKLFF; DNA: TGTGCCAGCAGAACCGCACTATCCGGGACAGGGGGTGAAAAACTGTTTTTT
D: TRBD2; J: TRBJ2-5; V: TRBV6-1; size: .; CDR3: CASRTSGRAQETQYF; DNA: TGTGCCAGCAGGACTAGCGGGAGGGCCCAAGAGACCCAGTACTTC
D: .; J: TRBJ2-1; V: TRBV7-6; size: once; CDR3: CASSSGDNEQFF; DNA: TGTGCCAGCAGCTCAGGAGACAATGAGCAGTTCTTC
D: TRBD1; J: TRBJ2-7; V: TRBV29-1; size: .; CDR3: CSVEDWGQTTYEQYF; DNA: TGCAGCGTTGAAGATTGGGGACAGACTACGTACGAGCAGTACTTC
D: .; J: TRBJ1-5; V: TRBV6-1; size: few; CDR3: CASSRRDREDQPQHF; DNA: TGTGCCAGCAGTCGAAGGGATAGGGAGGATCAGCCCCAGCATTTT
D: TRBD1; J: TRBJ2-7; V: TRBV6-1; size: few; CDR3: CASSVGRGRTYEQYF; DNA: TGTGCCAGCAGTGTAGGCAGGGGGCGAACCTACGAGCAGTACTTC
D: TRBD1; J: TRBJ1-4; V: TRBV27; size: many; CDR3: CASRRQGEDEKLFF; DNA: TGTGCCAGCAGGAGACAGGGGGAGGATGAAAAACTGTTTTTT